The entry below gives a single TCR beta chain sequence along with its context. At one end the junction does not follow the germline gene, possibly because of a read error. This entry is derived from a study of blood T cell repertoires in COVID-19. Germline V gives CDR1 LNHDA, CDR2 SQIVND (reference sequence). The CDR3 is 15 amino acids. Data came from immunoSEQ multiplex PCR; TCRdb stores just in-frame clones and leaves some out. The profile covers some 300,000 clones, with around 88% appearing a single time and 5.5% to 7% taken by the ten largest. This clonotype was sampled from a woman in her 30s who had recovered from COVID-19. The sequencing input was peripheral blood. V is TRBV19 and J is TRBJ1-5, with 7 bases that match TRBD1. For the CDR3, the DNA is TGTGCCAGTAGTGTTCAGACAGGGAGCAATCAGCCCCGGCATTTT. This codes for CASSVQTGSNQPRHF.